Listed below are T cell receptor beta chains from one sample, sequenced in a study of cytomegalovirus exposure and HLA in healthy donors. TCRdb's table, derived via immunoSEQ multiplex PCR, lists solely in-frame clones and lacks some. This table has about 190,000 clones, over 60% appearing once. Input material: PBMCs. The source is a man aged 25 to 40 in good health and CMV-seropositive. Both conserved end residues are part of each CDR3. A D gene is named only where the DNA matches it firmly.

TRBD2,TRBV4-1,CASSHSWGGDSYEQYF
.,TRBV28,CASSLLASKYQETQYF
.,TRBV7-9,CASSLGPRGAQETQYF
.,TRBV5-4,CASGPGGDSLQETQYF
.,TRBV7-2,CASSLRLAGTTDTQYF
TRBD2,TRBV5-1,CASSLAPSGEETQYF
TRBD1,TRBV9,CASSPRQGAYNEQFF
TRBD2,TRBV4-2,CASSQGLELRHEQYF
TRBD1,TRBV9,CASSGKDRDEQYF
TRBD1,TRBV30,CAWSYRGETQYF
.,TRBV4-3,CASSFDRFSGANVLTF
TRBD1,TRBV18,CASSLGTGATDTQYF
.,TRBV6-1,CASKETAPYYGYTF
.,TRBV7-2,CASSRGGPTQGDTQYF
.,TRBV6-5,CASSPVRTSDTQYF
.,TRBV11-2,CASSTLGASYNEQFF
.,TRBV28,CASSLSGSSYEQYF
.,TRBV9,CASSVGGSPHEQYF
TRBD1,TRBV7-2,CASSPDRASEKLFF
.,TRBV7-2,CASSSRRAGALNIQYF
TRBD2,TRBV11-3,CASSYTGTSGSANTGELFF
TRBD1,TRBV7-9,CASSLELGGNYGYTF
TRBD2,TRBV29-1,CSVLAGKRGTYNEQFF
TRBD1,TRBV5-6,CASSLGDRPMNTEAFF
TRBD1,TRBV18,CASSLQGANYNEQFF
.,TRBV28,CATAGGYTEAFF
TRBD1,TRBV28,CASSLTGWYEQYF